These 20 T cell receptor beta chains were sequenced from one sample in a study of cytomegalovirus exposure and HLA in healthy donors. The PCR was carried out with 60 Vbeta primers and 13 Jbeta primers. Sequencing used immunoSEQ multiplex PCR; TCRdb keeps in-frame clones, though not all of them. The sample records about 150,000 clones, roughly 80% being singletons. Sample: PBMCs. These TCRs come from a boy under 10 years old in good health and CMV-seronegative.

This chain uses TRBV4-3 with TRBJ1-2; no clear D. Germline CDR1 reads LGHNA; CDR2 reads YSLEER. Trimming removed 1 base at V and 5 bases at J, with 11 bases between. This CDR3 is 14 amino acids long. In DNA, the CDR3 is TGCGCCAGCAGCCAAGTACCCCGACTTTATGGCTACACCTTC. It is translated as CASSQVPRLYGYTF.

CDR3 region: CASSRDRRQGVFSVTEKLFF. CDR3 bases: TGCGCCAGCAGCCGGGACCGTCGACAGGGGGTTTTTTCGGTAACCGAAAAACTGTTTTTT. The chain employs TRBV4-1 and TRBJ1-4; 9 positions agree with TRBD1. The germline V gene has CDR1 MGHRA and CDR2 YSYEKL. V lost 4 bases and J lost 8; bases outside the gene matches: 23. The CDR3 runs to 20 residues.

This rearrangement joins TRBV10-3 to TRBJ2-5; D remains unclear. Trimming pared 0 bases from V and 0 bases from J, leaving 14 bases between. The CDR3 is 17 amino acids. Germline CDR1 reads ENHRY; CDR2 reads SYGVKD. The CDR3 DNA reads TGTGCCATCAGTGAGTCGAACCGAGTGGTAGACCAAGAGACCCAGTACTTC. Its translation is CAISESNRVVDQETQYF.

The chain employs TRBV6-5 and TRBJ1-1; D unresolved. In germline, CDR1 is MNHEY, CDR2 SVGAGI. This CDR3 contains 13 residues. Trimming shortened V by 2 bases and J by 1 base, and 5 bases separated the two germline ends. In DNA, the CDR3 is TGTGCCAGCAGTTACGACTGGAACACTGAAGCTTTCTTT. Translation gives CASSYDWNTEAFF.

This clone was picked up one time. V is TRBV6-4 and J is TRBJ1-2; no reliable D call. With 0 bases removed from V and 8 bases from J, the gap between germline ends came to 10 bases. The CDR3 runs 13 residues. Germline V gene sequence: CDR1 MRHNA, CDR2 SNTAGT. The CDR3 DNA sequence: TGTGCCAGCAGTGACTCGAGGGTGGCCGGCTACACCTTC. Protein: CASSDSRVAGYTF.

Comment on this clone: At one boundary the junction diverges from the germline segment, which might be a read error. The J gene is TRBJ2-7, the V gene TRBV2, with D perhaps matching TRBD1 (5 bases). This CDR3 spans 12 amino acids. CDR1 SNHLY and CDR2 FYNNEI come from the germline V gene. The CDR3 sequence: CASSWQGRGPLF. In nucleotides, the CDR3 is TGTGCCAGCAGTTGGCAGGGAAGAGGACCTCTCTTC.

This chain joins TRBV5-1 and TRBJ2-2, with a weak D call TRBD1 (6 bases). V gave up 2 bases and J gave up 0 bases, with 11 bases separating them. Germline V CDR1 and CDR2: SGHRS, YFSETQ. The CDR3 runs 16 residues. DNA of the CDR3: TGCGCCAGCAGCTTTTTCACAGGGTCGAACACCGGGGAGCTGTTTTTT. It yields the protein CASSFFTGSNTGELFF.

Regarding this clone: Germline and junction disagree at one end, which may indicate a read error. The genes are TRBV19 and TRBJ2-5; 10 bases map to TRBD1. CDR1 and CDR2 (germline): LNHDA, SQIVND (reference sequence). The CDR3 runs 13 residues. The CDR3 nucleotides read TGTGCCAGTGCAGCATCGGGACAGGGGACTAAGAACTTC. Translated: CASAASGQGTKNF.

This chain connects TRBV12-1 to TRBJ2-7; the D call of TRBD2 is as the table states it, not checked on the DNA. TRBV12-1 is assigned pseudogene status. This CDR3 spans 16 amino acids. This CDR3 is CASSITTSGSFYEQYF. DNA of the CDR3: TGTGCCAGCAGCATAACCACTAGCGGGAGTTTCTACGAGCAGTACTTC.

The V call is TRBV15, the J call TRBJ1-1; D is unclear. The V gene lost 3 bases and the J gene lost 9 bases, with 11 bases spanning the gap. The CDR3 runs 12 residues. Germline CDR1 LNHNV, CDR2 YYDKDF (reference sequence). Here the CDR3 reads CATSRLTEKAFF. In nucleotides, the CDR3 is TGTGCCACCAGCAGGTTAACAGAAAAAGCTTTCTTT.

The J gene is TRBJ2-3, the V gene TRBV5-6; unclear D gene. V was shortened by 4 bases and J by 0 bases, with 18 bases between the two germline ends. Germline lookup yields CDR1 SGHDT and CDR2 YYEEEE. This CDR3 comprises 17 residues. Here the CDR3 DNA reads TGTGCCAGCAGCCGGCCCCTGCAGGCGTCTAGCACAGATACGCAGTATTTT. Protein product: CASSRPLQASSTDTQYF.

This chain joins TRBV19 and TRBJ2-7; a weak D match, TRBD1 (6 bases). CDR1 LNHDA and CDR2 SQIVND come from the germline V gene (reference sequence). V dropped 3 bases and J dropped 2 bases, with 11 bases sitting between them. The CDR3 loop spans 14 amino acids. CDR3 loop: CASSMFRGTYEQYF. The CDR3 DNA follows: TGTGCCAGTAGTATGTTCAGGGGAACCTACGAGCAGTACTTC.

In this sample, this clone turned up a few times. V and J are TRBV4-3 and TRBJ2-1; 8 bases map to TRBD2. CDR1 is LGHNA and CDR2 is YSLEER in the germline V gene. The CDR3 loop spans 16 amino acids. Unmatched junction bases numbered 12, after V lost 1 base and J lost 10 bases. CDR3 protein: CASSQVSTSGVDEQFF. The CDR3 DNA is TGCGCCAGCAGCCAAGTATCCACTAGCGGAGTCGACGAGCAGTTCTTC.

The rearrangement links TRBV30 to TRBJ1-6; D is perhaps TRBD1 (6 bases). Germline V lookup: CDR1 GTSNPN, CDR2 SVGIG (reference sequence). Trimming removed 5 bases at V and 8 bases at J, with 13 bases between. The CDR3 sequence is 13 residues long. The CDR3 sequence: CAWDKNRDSPLHF. DNA for the CDR3: TGTGCCTGGGACAAGAACAGGGATTCACCCCTCCACTTT.

The gene calls are TRBV11-2 and TRBJ1-3, with 7 bases matching TRBD1. V shed 5 bases, J shed 2 bases, and the junction held 6 bases outside the gene matches. The CDR3 runs to 15 residues. Germline V CDR1 and CDR2: SGHAT, FQNNGV. The CDR3 reads CASSRTDRAGNTIYF. The DNA of the CDR3 is TGTGCCAGCAGCCGAACTGACAGGGCTGGAAACACCATATATTTT.

The V and J genes are TRBV27 and TRBJ2-3; 8 bases are a match to TRBD1. This CDR3 has 14 residues. V lost 2 bases and J lost 5; bases outside the gene matches: 3. Germline CDR1 is MNHEY and CDR2 is SMNVEV (reference sequence). For the CDR3, the DNA is TGTGCCAGCAGTTTACTAACAGGGGGAGATACGCAGTATTTT. Encoded protein: CASSLLTGGDTQYF.

V and J are TRBV27 and TRBJ2-7, with no clear D. Germline V lookup: CDR1 MNHEY, CDR2 SMNVEV (reference sequence). Trimming removed 2 bases at V and 3 bases at J, with 8 bases between. This CDR3 comprises 13 residues. The CDR3 DNA is TGTGCCAGCAGTTTAACCGGAGACTACGAGCAGTACTTC. Translation gives CASSLTGDYEQYF.

This clone was picked up one time. This chain joins TRBV7-2 and TRBJ1-4; 11 bases fit TRBD1. V shed 3 bases, J shed 7 bases, and the junction held 4 bases outside the gene matches. CDR1 is SGHTA, CDR2 FQGNSA, per germline. The CDR3 extends over 15 amino acids. The CDR3: CASSFRGTGGEKLFF. DNA of the CDR3: TGTGCCAGCAGCTTCCGTGGGACAGGGGGTGAAAAACTGTTTTTT.

The rearrangement joins TRBV5-1 to TRBJ2-6; D uncertain. Trimming took off 1 base at V and 1 base at J, with 18 bases between the two ends. There are 19 residues in the CDR3. Germline V CDR1 and CDR2: SGHRS, YFSETQ. CDR3 amino acids: CASSLSARLRRSGANVLTF. The CDR3 region has the DNA TGCGCCAGCAGCTTGTCGGCGAGGCTTAGGCGGTCTGGGGCCAACGTCCTGACTTTC.

This clone was counted between two and nine times. The chain joins TRBV4-3 to TRBJ1-4, with a tentative D call TRBD1 (6 bases). Trimming took off 4 bases at V and 7 bases at J, with 19 bases between the two ends. The germline CDR1 and CDR2 sequences are LGHNA and YSLEER. The CDR3 has 16 residues. CDR3: CASSPQTRGGAEKLFF. In nucleotides, the CDR3 is TGCGCCAGCAGCCCTCAAACCAGGGGTGGCGCTGAAAAACTGTTTTTT.